This TCR beta chain was obtained from a study of CD8 T cells in Susac syndrome. As regards this clonotype: Its antigen is currently unknown.

Reverse transcription of roughly 0.45 to 1 ug RNA was carried out with random hexamers. Coverage of TCR beta CDR3 amplification by immunoSEQ multiplex PCR extended to 54 Vbeta and 13 Jbeta. One entry per CDR3 protein results from TCRdb running MiXCR on the immunoSEQ multiplex PCR reads. The sample yields 110,000 to 150,000 distinct CDR3 sequences, more than 90% seen once. Notes on the study in general: CD4+ repertoires of Susac syndrome patients lacked detectable clonal expansion.

Sequences were obtained from CD4+ T cells from PBMCs. The receptor was derived from a human donor with Susac syndrome.

The CDR3 protein is CASSLMSRPQHF. The CDR3 nucleotides are TGTGCCAGCAGTCTAATGAGTCGGCCCCAGCATTTT. This chain connects TRBV12-3 or TRBV12-4 to TRBJ1-5; D not certain. CDR3 size: 12 residues. Trimming took off 5 bases at V and 9 bases at J, with 11 bases between the two ends.